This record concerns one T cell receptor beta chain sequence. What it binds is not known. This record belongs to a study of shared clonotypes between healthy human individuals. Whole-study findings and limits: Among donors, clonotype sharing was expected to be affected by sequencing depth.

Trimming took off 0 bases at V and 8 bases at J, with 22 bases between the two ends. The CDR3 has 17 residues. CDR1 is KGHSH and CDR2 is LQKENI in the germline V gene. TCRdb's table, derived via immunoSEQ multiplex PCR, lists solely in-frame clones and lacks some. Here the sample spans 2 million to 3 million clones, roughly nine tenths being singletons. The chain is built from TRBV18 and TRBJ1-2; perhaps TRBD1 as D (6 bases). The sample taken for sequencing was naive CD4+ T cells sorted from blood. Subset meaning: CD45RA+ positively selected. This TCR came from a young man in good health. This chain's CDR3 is CASSPPSGGKGIGGYTF. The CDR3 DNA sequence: TGTGCCAGCTCACCACCGTCCGGGGGCAAGGGTATTGGCGGCTACACCTTC.